This entry is about one T cell receptor beta chain. The antigen is not known. Profiled with immunoSEQ multiplex PCR; TCRdb holds only in-frame clones, not every one. The top ten hold less than 2% of the sample, which has just over 150,000 clones, less than 95% seen once. This sample was included in a study of T cell responses to AZD1222 COVID-19 vaccine. Study observations and caveats: Clonal diversity was possibly underestimated, and white British individuals and females predominated among donors. The number of AZD1222 recipients seropositive at baseline was only 6 or 7. There were vaccine-associated CD4 TCRs across spike, dominant at 160-218 and 743-854. Repertoire sampling happened only post peak T cell response.

In germline, CDR1 is KGHDR, CDR2 SFDVKD. This CDR3 is 13 amino acids long. V lost 0 bases to trimming and J lost 5 bases, with 4 bases between them. This chain uses TRBV24-1 with TRBJ2-4; D remains unclear. Source: peripheral blood, taken on day 0 of AZD1222 vaccination. The source is an adult in good health. The CDR3 coding sequence is TGTGCCACCAGTGATTTGACAGAAAACATTCAGTACTTC. Translated, it gives CATSDLTENIQYF.